This T cell receptor (beta chain) is from a study of identical twins. The sample holds many counts of this clonotype. Its specificity is unknown. TCRdb analysed the 5' RACE reads with MiXCR anew, one entry per CDR3 protein. In the table there are hundreds of thousands of distinct CDR3 sequences, around 12% of which are singletons. Trimming removed 0 bases from V and 2 bases from J, with 6 bases in between. Germline CDR1 and CDR2: SGHRS and YFSETQ. This CDR3 spans 15 amino acids. Findings and caveats of the study: Within monozygotic twins, out-of-frame TCR alpha sharing was underestimated by the models.

This sample was also put to use in a study of yellow fever vaccine responses in identical twins.

The receptor comes from a woman aged 18 to 35 in good health. Source material: PBMCs. This chain joins TRBV5-1 and TRBJ2-6, with TRBD1 as a possible D gene (6 bases). The CDR3 DNA reads TGCGCCAGCAGCTTGGAGGGGGCTGGGGCCAACGTCCTGACTTTC. This codes for CASSLEGAGANVLTF.